The 16 T cell receptor beta chains in this list originate from one sample, sequenced in a study of T cells in Graves' hyperthyroidism and ophthalmopathy. The TCR beta CDR3 regions underwent amplification using RNA transcripts as the source. The primer set for the first-round RT-PCR of the TCR CDR3 was HTBI. TCRdb passed the multiplex PCR reads through MiXCR, listing each CDR3 protein once. The table has approximately 490,000 distinct CDR3 sequences, approximately 22% seen once. The sequencing sample was made of blood. The receptors originated from a woman in her seventies with Graves' ophthalmopathy.

V gene TRBV6-1 combines with J gene TRBJ1-2; maybe TRBD1 (5 bases). The CDR3 runs to 16 residues. The V gene's germline CDR1 is MNHNS and CDR2 SASEGT. Trimming took off 5 bases at V and 5 bases at J, with 21 bases between the two ends. CDR3 amino acids: CASSSRVGVARYGYTF. The DNA for the CDR3 is TGTGCCAGCAGTTCAAGGGTGGGGGTAGCACGTTATGGCTACACCTTC.

The V call is TRBV4-1, the J call TRBJ2-7; 10 bases are shared with TRBD1. The CDR3 totals 15 residues. Per germline, CDR1 MGHRA and CDR2 YSYEKL. V gave up 3 bases and J gave up 7 bases; unmatched junction bases: 9. The CDR3 coding sequence is TGCGCCAGCAGCCACCTCGACAGGGGGCTAAAAGAGCAGTACTTC. It yields the protein CASSHLDRGLKEQYF.

This clonotype occurred many times. The J gene is TRBJ2-4, the V gene TRBV6-6, with TRBD2 identical over 7 bases. V was clipped by 0 bases and J by 8 bases; unmatched bases: 10. From germline, CDR1 is MNHNY and CDR2 SVGAGI (reference sequence). The CDR3 is 16 residues long. The CDR3: CASSYSMNTRGDIQYF. CDR3 nucleotides: TGTGCCAGCAGTTACTCGATGAACACCCGGGGGGACATTCAGTACTTC.

This clonotype was picked up many times. This chain links TRBV19 with TRBJ2-1, with TRBD2 identical over 7 bases. The V gene end was trimmed by 9 bases and the J gene end by 3 bases; junction bases not matched to a gene: 5. CDR3 length: 13 residues. The germline CDR1 and CDR2 sequences are LNHDA and SQIVND (reference sequence). The CDR3 DNA sequence: TGTGCCAGCTCCCTAGCGGTCTACAATGAGCAGTTCTTC. Amino acids: CASSLAVYNEQFF.

For the CDR3, the DNA is TGTGCCAGCAGCCAAGCCCCGTGGTCTGAAGCTTTCTTT. It specifies CASSQAPWSEAFF. The chain combines TRBV14 with TRBJ1-1; D remains ambiguous. CDR3 length: 13 residues. V lost 1 base to trimming and J lost 6 bases, with 9 bases between them. The germline CDR1 and CDR2 sequences are SGHDN and FVKESK.

This clonotype was counted only a few times. The chain recombines TRBV20-1 with TRBJ1-2, with 8 bases aligning to TRBD1. Germline V lookup: CDR1 DFQATT, CDR2 SNEGSKA (reference sequence). With V trimmed by 6 bases and J by 2 bases, 5 bases remained unmatched. The CDR3 runs 13 residues. In DNA form, the CDR3 reads TGCAGTGCACAACCAGGGGGCAACTATGGCTACACCTTC. This sequence encodes CSAQPGGNYGYTF.

CDR3 region: CASSLRGPGNTIYF. The CDR3 DNA is TGTGCCAGCAGTCTCAGGGGGCCTGGAAACACCATATATTTT. V usage is TRBV27 and J usage is TRBJ1-3; 8 positions agree with TRBD1. This CDR3 is built from 14 residues. Per germline, CDR1 MNHEY and CDR2 SMNVEV (reference sequence). The trim removed 5 bases at V and 2 bases at J, leaving 2 bases unmatched.

This clonotype has a handful of counts. The chain joins TRBV30 to TRBJ1-5, with no clear D. Looked up from germline, CDR1 is GTSNPN and CDR2 is SVGIG (reference sequence). This CDR3 spans 15 amino acids. The V gene lost 2 bases and the J gene lost 0 bases, with 11 bases spanning the gap. The chain's CDR3 is CAWSWSLDSNQPQHF. DNA for the CDR3: TGTGCCTGGAGTTGGAGTCTTGATAGCAATCAGCCCCAGCATTTT.

This clonotype was recorded a few times. V is TRBV10-3 and J is TRBJ2-1; D not certain. The J call is doubtful: the DNA matches TRBJ2-7 better. Germline CDR1 is ENHRY and CDR2 is SYGVKD. The CDR3 spans 14 residues. The CDR3 bases are TGTGCCATCAGTGAGTATAGCTCCTACTACGAGCAGTACTTC. Its translation is CAISEYSSYYEQYF.

This clonotype was seen a handful of times. The rearrangement uses TRBV20-1 and TRBJ2-7; TRBD1 might be the D (6 bases). V lost 5 bases, J lost 6 bases, and 20 bases lay in between. The CDR3 covers 14 residues. Germline V gives CDR1 DFQATT, CDR2 SNEGSKA (reference sequence). Here the CDR3 DNA reads TGCAGTGCTTTAAAAACAGAGGGGGTCAGCGAGCAGTACTTC. This gives the protein CSALKTEGVSEQYF.

In this sample, this clonotype turned up many times. The V and J genes are TRBV27 and TRBJ2-1, with TRBD2 matching over 8 bases. Germline values: CDR1 MNHEY, CDR2 SMNVEV (reference sequence). V was clipped by 8 bases and J by 2 bases; unmatched bases: 5. The CDR3 spans 14 residues. CDR3 nucleotide sequence: TGTGCCAGCTGGCCGGGACTAGCCTACAATGAGCAGTTCTTC. Encoded protein: CASWPGLAYNEQFF.

The chain is built from TRBV20-1 and TRBJ2-5, with 14 bases matching TRBD2. Germline-derived CDR1 and CDR2 are DFQATT and SNEGSKA (reference sequence). The CDR3 loop spans 17 amino acids. The junction had 12 bases not matched to a gene; V was cut back by 4 bases and J by 5 bases. CDR3 region: CSATQIRTSGRRETQYF. DNA of the CDR3: TGCAGTGCTACACAAATCCGGACTAGCGGGAGGCGGGAGACCCAGTACTTC.

This clonotype was seen more than once but under ten times. The CDR3: CSALAGGPHEQFF. CDR3 DNA sequence: TGCAGTGCCTTAGCGGGAGGGCCCCATGAGCAGTTCTTC. The chain employs TRBV20-1 and TRBJ2-1, with 11 bases lining up with TRBD2. The CDR3 has 13 residues. V shed 6 bases and J 8 bases; nucleotides not matched to a gene: 6. Looked up from germline, CDR1 is DFQATT and CDR2 is SNEGSKA (reference sequence).

The rearrangement links TRBV5-1 to TRBJ2-3; unclear D gene. The CDR3 consists of 14 residues. From germline, CDR1 is SGHRS and CDR2 YFSETQ. V shed 0 bases and J shed 2 bases, with 7 bases lying between them. Written as DNA, the CDR3 is TGCGCCAGCAGCTTGGGGGCTCCCACAGATACGCAGTATTTT. Its translation is CASSLGAPTDTQYF.

This clonotype occurred many times. This chain uses TRBV7-8 with TRBJ1-1, with D hard to call. Between the trimmed V and J ends, which lost 2 bases and 0 bases, there was a span of 13 bases. CDR1 SGHVS and CDR2 FQNEAQ come from the germline V gene. The CDR3 extends over 16 amino acids. The chain's CDR3 is CASSLNWATMNTEAFF. CDR3 coding DNA: TGTGCCAGCAGCTTAAATTGGGCTACAATGAACACTGAAGCTTTCTTT. Together with reference TRBV7-8 and TRBJ1-1, the CDR3 gives the full variable domain: GAGVSQSPRYKVAKRGQDVALRCDPISGHVSLFWYQQALGQGPEFLTYFQNEAQLDKSGLPSDRFFAERPEGSVSTLKIQRTQQEDSAVYLCASSLNWATMNTEAFFGQGTRLTVV.

This clonotype was observed a handful of times. This sequence joins TRBV6-1 and TRBJ2-1; 9 bases map to TRBD1. This CDR3 region has 15 residues. Germline CDR1 and CDR2: MNHNS and SASEGT. Trimming removed 2 bases from V and 4 bases from J; junction bases left unmatched: 3. The CDR3 sequence: CASSEIQGAYNEQFF. The CDR3 coding sequence is TGTGCCAGCAGTGAAATACAGGGGGCTTACAATGAGCAGTTCTTC.